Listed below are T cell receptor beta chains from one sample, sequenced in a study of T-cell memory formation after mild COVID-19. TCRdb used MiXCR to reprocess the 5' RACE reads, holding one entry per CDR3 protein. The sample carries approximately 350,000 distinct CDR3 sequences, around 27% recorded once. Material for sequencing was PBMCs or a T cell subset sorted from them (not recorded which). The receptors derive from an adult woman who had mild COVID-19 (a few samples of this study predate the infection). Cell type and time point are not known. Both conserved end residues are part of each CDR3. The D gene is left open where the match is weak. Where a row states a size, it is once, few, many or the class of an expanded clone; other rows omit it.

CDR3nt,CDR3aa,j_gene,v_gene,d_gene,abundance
TGCGCCAGCAGCTTGGCCGAGAGGACGGATGAGCAGTTCTTC,CASSLAERTDEQFF,TRBJ2-1,TRBV5-1,.,few
TGTGCCACCAGCACTCGGACAGGTCGTAACACCGGGGAGCTGTTTTTT,CATSTRTGRNTGELFF,TRBJ2-2,TRBV15,TRBD1,.
TGTGCCAGCATGATGGAGGCTAGCGGGGCCCAAGAGACCCAGTACTTC,CASMMEASGAQETQYF,TRBJ2-5,TRBV5-6,TRBD2,once
TGTGCCAGCAGCCAAGAGAAGGTGCGGAGGACCATATATTTT,CASSQEKVRRTIYF,TRBJ1-3,TRBV4-2,.,.
TGTGCCTGGAGCCCCTCCGACAAGCTAAACTATGGCTACACCTTC,CAWSPSDKLNYGYTF,TRBJ1-2,TRBV30,.,few
TGCAGTGCTGTGGGATACTCCTATAATTCACCCCTCCACTTT,CSAVGYSYNSPLHF,TRBJ1-6,TRBV20-1,.,few
TGTGCCAGCAGCTTGGGGGCAGGGGTCTTCAGGGAGACCCAGTACTTC,CASSLGAGVFRETQYF,TRBJ2-5,TRBV5-6,.,.
TGTGCCAGCAGGGGGGACAGGGGTTTGGAGACCCAGTACTTC,CASRGDRGLETQYF,TRBJ2-5,TRBV2,TRBD1,.
TGTGCCAGCAGCCACATGCGGGGAGTGCTAAAGACCCAGTACTTC,CASSHMRGVLKTQYF,TRBJ2-5,TRBV5-5,.,few
TGTGCCAGCAGCTCGCTCGGATGGGGGGGAGAGACCCAGTACTTC,CASSSLGWGGETQYF,TRBJ2-5,TRBV7-2,TRBD2,.
TGTGCCAGCAGGTGGACTAGCGGGGCCTACGAGCAGTACTTC,CASRWTSGAYEQYF,TRBJ2-7,TRBV27,TRBD2,.
TGCAGCGTTGGGGGCGGGACTAGCGGCTACGAGCAGTACTTC,CSVGGGTSGYEQYF,TRBJ2-7,TRBV29-1,TRBD2,.
TGTGCCAGCAGTTTTAGCAGGGGGCAAAGTCCGTACTTC,CASSFSRGQSPYF,TRBJ2-7,TRBV12-3/TRBV12-4,TRBD1,.
TGCGCCAGCAGTCTTATAGCGGGAGGGCTTGTCGCTACGCAGTATTTT,CASSLIAGGLVATQYF,TRBJ2-3,TRBV4-1,TRBD2,.
TGTGCCAGCAGCTCCAAGAGGGGACTAGCGGAGCAGTATTTT,CASSSKRGLAEQYF,TRBJ2-3,TRBV7-2,TRBD2,once
TGTGCCAGCAGCCAAGACCTTCGCCAGGGATGGAAAGGCTACACCTTC,CASSQDLRQGWKGYTF,TRBJ1-2,TRBV4-2,.,.
TGTGCCAGCAGCCCGACCGGGACAGGCCTCGGGGGTGGCTACACCTTC,CASSPTGTGLGGGYTF,TRBJ1-2,TRBV3-1,TRBD1,few
TGTGCCAGCAGCGCCCTCGGACAGGAGTATGGCTACACCTTC,CASSALGQEYGYTF,TRBJ1-2,TRBV11-2,TRBD1,few
TGTGCCAGCAGTACCCGTGGGGGGCAGCCCCAGCATTTT,CASSTRGGQPQHF,TRBJ1-5,TRBV27,.,few
TGTGCTAGCACCGGGACAGGGCAAGAGACCCAGTACTTC,CASTGTGQETQYF,TRBJ2-5,TRBV7-7,TRBD1,few
TGTGCCAGCAGGAAGACAGGCGATCATCAGCCCCAGCATTTT,CASRKTGDHQPQHF,TRBJ1-5,TRBV6-1,.,few
TGTGCCAGCAGTGAAGCCGGCCCCTACTCCCTAAGTTACGAGCAGTACTTC,CASSEAGPYSLSYEQYF,TRBJ2-7,TRBV2,.,.
TGTGCCAGCAGCCGACCTCCTGGGGAGCTGTTTTTT,CASSRPPGELFF,TRBJ2-2,TRBV3-1,.,few
TGTGCCAGCAGTTTAGGTCGGAGGGGATCTGGCAATCAGCCCCAGCATTTT,CASSLGRRGSGNQPQHF,TRBJ1-5,TRBV12-3/TRBV12-4,.,few
TGTGCCAGCAGCTTAGCGAATGACCGGGAAAAACTGTTTTTT,CASSLANDREKLFF,TRBJ1-4,TRBV7-2,.,.
TGTGCCAGCAGCTTAGCCCGGGCTCAGCCCCAGCATTTT,CASSLARAQPQHF,TRBJ1-5,TRBV7-2,.,.
TGTGCCAGCAGCCTCGGACTGCGACTAGCTTCTGAGGAGCAGTACTTC,CASSLGLRLASEEQYF,TRBJ2-7,TRBV11-2,TRBD2,few
TGCAGTGCTAGAGGCTCGAATGAGCAGTTCTTC,CSARGSNEQFF,TRBJ2-1,TRBV20-1,.,.
TGTGCCAGCGGGGGTAGCTACGAGCAGTACTTC,CASGGSYEQYF,TRBJ2-7,TRBV6-6,.,once
TGTGCCAGCAGTTTTTGGCCGGGACAGACTGAAGCTTTCTTT,CASSFWPGQTEAFF,TRBJ1-1,TRBV27,TRBD1,.
TGTGCCACCAGTGATTTTACTAACTCTGGGGCCAACGTCCTGACTTTC,CATSDFTNSGANVLTF,TRBJ2-6,TRBV24-1,.,.
TGTGCCAGCAGTCCCCACGGGTGGAGCGGGGGGGGGAATGAGCAGTTCTTC,CASSPHGWSGGGNEQFF,TRBJ2-1,TRBV27,TRBD2,once
TGCGCCAGCAGCCAAGTTGCGGGATCGGGCACAGATACGCAGTATTTT,CASSQVAGSGTDTQYF,TRBJ2-3,TRBV4-3,.,few
TGTGCCAGCAGCTACCCCCCTGGGCAGGGGTCCTACGAGCAGTACTTC,CASSYPPGQGSYEQYF,TRBJ2-7,TRBV7-9,.,.
TGCGCCAGCAGCGCCACCGGGACAGGGGATTCACCCCTCCACTTT,CASSATGTGDSPLHF,TRBJ1-6,TRBV5-1,TRBD1,few
TGCAGTGCTAGAGATCGCCTCTTAGCGGGGGCCAACAATGAGCAGTTCTTC,CSARDRLLAGANNEQFF,TRBJ2-1,TRBV20-1,TRBD2,.
TGTGCCAGCAGCGACCGCGGGCTAGCTCCAGATACGCAGTATTTT,CASSDRGLAPDTQYF,TRBJ2-3,TRBV9,.,.
TGTGCCATTCTCGATTCGGGGGCTGGTTACGAGCAGTACTTC,CAILDSGAGYEQYF,TRBJ2-7,TRBV10-3,.,.
TGCAGCGTGGGGACTAGCGGGAGGACAGATACGCAGTATTTT,CSVGTSGRTDTQYF,TRBJ2-3,TRBV29-1,TRBD2,.
TGTGCCAGCAGTTCGACAGGGAGCAATCAGCCCCAGCATTTT,CASSSTGSNQPQHF,TRBJ1-5,TRBV2,TRBD1,.
TGCAGTGCCCCTAAAGGGTTGAGAGCAGATACGCAGTATTTT,CSAPKGLRADTQYF,TRBJ2-3,TRBV20-1,.,.
TGTGCCTGGAGTGTTCTCCTCACAGATACGCAGTATTTT,CAWSVLLTDTQYF,TRBJ2-3,TRBV30,.,few
TGCGCCAGCAGCTTAAGGGCACACACTGAAGCTTTCTTT,CASSLRAHTEAFF,TRBJ1-1,TRBV5-1,.,.
TGTGCCAGCACGCAACAGGGTATGAACACTGAAGCTTTCTTT,CASTQQGMNTEAFF,TRBJ1-1,TRBV27,.,few
TGCAGTGCTAGAGATGAGGGAGCGAACACCGGGGAGCTGTTTTTT,CSARDEGANTGELFF,TRBJ2-2,TRBV20-1,.,few
TGTGCCTGGGGGACAGGGTGGTCCTACGAGCAGTACTTC,CAWGTGWSYEQYF,TRBJ2-7,TRBV30,TRBD1,.
TGCAGCGTTGAAGTTCCTAGCGGGAACTACAATGAGCAGTTCTTC,CSVEVPSGNYNEQFF,TRBJ2-1,TRBV29-1,TRBD2,.
TGTGCCACCAGTGACCGGACAGGGAATGAGCAGTTCTTC,CATSDRTGNEQFF,TRBJ2-1,TRBV24-1,TRBD1,.
TGTGCCAGCAGCTTAATGACAGGGACCTACAATGAGCAGTTCTTC,CASSLMTGTYNEQFF,TRBJ2-1,TRBV11-2,TRBD1,few
TGTGCCAGCACCCCCGAGTTAGCGGGAGAAGAGACCCAGTACTTC,CASTPELAGEETQYF,TRBJ2-5,TRBV2,TRBD2,.
TGCGCCAGCAGCCAAGCTAGGGCAGGGGGGACTGAAGCTTTCTTT,CASSQARAGGTEAFF,TRBJ1-1,TRBV4-1,TRBD1,.
TGCGCCTGCAACGGGCCCGATACAGATACGCAGTATTTT,CACNGPDTDTQYF,TRBJ2-3,TRBV5-1,.,.
TGCGCCAGCAGCCCCGACGGCGGACAGACCCAGTACTTC,CASSPDGGQTQYF,TRBJ2-5,TRBV5-1,.,few
TGTGCCAGCAGCCCCGAAGCGGGGAGGGGTACCGGGGAGCTGTTTTTT,CASSPEAGRGTGELFF,TRBJ2-2,TRBV3-1,TRBD2,few